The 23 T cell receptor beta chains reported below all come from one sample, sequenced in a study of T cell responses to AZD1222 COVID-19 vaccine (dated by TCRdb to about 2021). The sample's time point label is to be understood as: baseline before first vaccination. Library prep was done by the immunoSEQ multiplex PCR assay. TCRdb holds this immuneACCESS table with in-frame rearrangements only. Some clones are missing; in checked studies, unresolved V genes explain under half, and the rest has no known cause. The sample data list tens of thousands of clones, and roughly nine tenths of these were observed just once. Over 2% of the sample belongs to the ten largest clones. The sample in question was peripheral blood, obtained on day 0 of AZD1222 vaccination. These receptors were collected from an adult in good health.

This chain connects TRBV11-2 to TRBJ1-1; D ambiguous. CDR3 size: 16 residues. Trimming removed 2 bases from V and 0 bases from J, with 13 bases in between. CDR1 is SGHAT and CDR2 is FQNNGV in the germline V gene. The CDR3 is CASSLYAAVMNTEAFF. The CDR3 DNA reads TGTGCCAGCAGCTTATACGCTGCAGTCATGAACACTGAAGCTTTCTTT.

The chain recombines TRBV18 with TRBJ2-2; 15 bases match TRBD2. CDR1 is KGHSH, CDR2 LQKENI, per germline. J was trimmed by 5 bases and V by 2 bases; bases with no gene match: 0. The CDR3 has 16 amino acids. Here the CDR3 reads CASSPGTSGRTGELFF. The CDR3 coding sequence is TGTGCCAGCTCACCAGGGACTAGCGGGAGGACCGGGGAGCTGTTTTTT.

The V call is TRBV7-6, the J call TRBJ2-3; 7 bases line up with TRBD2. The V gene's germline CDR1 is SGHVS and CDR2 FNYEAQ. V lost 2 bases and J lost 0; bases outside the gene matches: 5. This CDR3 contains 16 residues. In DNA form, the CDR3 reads TGTGCCAGCAGCTTAAGGCTTAGCGGGAGCACAGATACGCAGTATTTT. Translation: CASSLRLSGSTDTQYF.

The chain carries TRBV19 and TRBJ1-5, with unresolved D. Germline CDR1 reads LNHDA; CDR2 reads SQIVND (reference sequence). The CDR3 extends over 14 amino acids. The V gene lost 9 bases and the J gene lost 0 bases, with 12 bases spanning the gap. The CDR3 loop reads CASVPNYSNQPQHF. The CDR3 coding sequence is TGTGCCAGCGTACCCAATTATAGCAATCAGCCCCAGCATTTT.

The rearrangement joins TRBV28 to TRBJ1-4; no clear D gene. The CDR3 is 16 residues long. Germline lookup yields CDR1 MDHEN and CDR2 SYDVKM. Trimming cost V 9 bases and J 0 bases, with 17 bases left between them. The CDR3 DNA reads TGTGCCAGTACTACGGCGGGCGGGGCAACTAATGAAAAACTGTTTTTT. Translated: CASTTAGGATNEKLFF.

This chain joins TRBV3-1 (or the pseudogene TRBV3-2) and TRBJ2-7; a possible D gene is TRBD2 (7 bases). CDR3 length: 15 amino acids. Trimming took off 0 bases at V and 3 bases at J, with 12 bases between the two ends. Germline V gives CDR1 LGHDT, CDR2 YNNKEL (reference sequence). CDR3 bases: TGTGCCAGCAGCCAAGATCGAGGGGGGGACTACGAGCAGTACTTC. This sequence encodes CASSQDRGGDYEQYF.

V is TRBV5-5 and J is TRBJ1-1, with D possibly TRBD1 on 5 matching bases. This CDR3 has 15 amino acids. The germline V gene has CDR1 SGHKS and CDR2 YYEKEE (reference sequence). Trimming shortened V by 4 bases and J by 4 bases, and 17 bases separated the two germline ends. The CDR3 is CASSPGGGGGTEAFF. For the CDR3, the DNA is TGTGCCAGCAGCCCCGGTGGCGGGGGGGGCACTGAAGCTTTCTTT.

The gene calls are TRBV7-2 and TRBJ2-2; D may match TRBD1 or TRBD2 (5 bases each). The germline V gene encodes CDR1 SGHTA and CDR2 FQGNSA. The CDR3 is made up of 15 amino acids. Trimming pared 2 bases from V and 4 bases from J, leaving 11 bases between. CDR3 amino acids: CASSLTPGSTGELFF. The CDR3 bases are TGTGCCAGCAGCTTAACGCCAGGGAGCACCGGGGAGCTGTTTTTT.

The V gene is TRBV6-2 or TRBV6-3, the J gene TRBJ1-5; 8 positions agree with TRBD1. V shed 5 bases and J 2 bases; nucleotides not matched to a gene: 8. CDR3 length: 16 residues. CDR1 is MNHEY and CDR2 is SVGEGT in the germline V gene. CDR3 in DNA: TGTGCCAGCAGTGGGGGGACAGGAAGAGGCAATCAGCCCCAGCATTTT. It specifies CASSGGTGRGNQPQHF.

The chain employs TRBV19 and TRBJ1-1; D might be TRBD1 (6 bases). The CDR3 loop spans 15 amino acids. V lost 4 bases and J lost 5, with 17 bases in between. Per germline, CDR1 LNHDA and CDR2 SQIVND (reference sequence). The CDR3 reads CASSTPNRARTEAFF. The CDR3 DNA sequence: TGTGCCAGTAGTACTCCAAACAGGGCCCGGACTGAAGCTTTCTTT.

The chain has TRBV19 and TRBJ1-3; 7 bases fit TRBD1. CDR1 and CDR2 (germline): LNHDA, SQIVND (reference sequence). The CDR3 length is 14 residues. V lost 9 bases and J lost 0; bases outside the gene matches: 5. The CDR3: CASETGASGNTIYF. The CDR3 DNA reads TGTGCCAGCGAAACAGGGGCCTCTGGAAACACCATATATTTT.

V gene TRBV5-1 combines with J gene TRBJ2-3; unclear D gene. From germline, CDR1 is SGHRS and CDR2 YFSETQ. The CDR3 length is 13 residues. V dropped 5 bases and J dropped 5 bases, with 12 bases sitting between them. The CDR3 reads CASSGVLEDTQYF. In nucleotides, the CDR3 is TGCGCCAGCAGTGGGGTCTTGGAAGATACGCAGTATTTT.

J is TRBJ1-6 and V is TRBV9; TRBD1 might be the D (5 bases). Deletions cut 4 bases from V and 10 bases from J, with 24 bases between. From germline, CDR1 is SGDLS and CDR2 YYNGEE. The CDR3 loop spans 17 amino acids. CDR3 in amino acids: CASSPTRWGGGGSPLHF. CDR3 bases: TGTGCCAGCAGCCCAACGCGGTGGGGCGGAGGTGGGTCACCCCTCCACTTT.

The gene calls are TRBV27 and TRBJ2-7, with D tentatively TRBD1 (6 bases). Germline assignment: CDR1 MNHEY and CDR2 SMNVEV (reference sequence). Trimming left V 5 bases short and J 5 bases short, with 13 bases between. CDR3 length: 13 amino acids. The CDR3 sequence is CASSIRQVNEQYF. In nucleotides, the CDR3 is TGTGCCAGCAGTATACGACAGGTTAACGAGCAGTACTTC.

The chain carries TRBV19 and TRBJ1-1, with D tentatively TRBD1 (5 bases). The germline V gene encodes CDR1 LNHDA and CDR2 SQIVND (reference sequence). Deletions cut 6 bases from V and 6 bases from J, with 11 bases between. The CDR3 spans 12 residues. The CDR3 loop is CASSATGAEAFF. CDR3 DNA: TGTGCCAGTAGCGCAACAGGAGCTGAAGCTTTCTTT.

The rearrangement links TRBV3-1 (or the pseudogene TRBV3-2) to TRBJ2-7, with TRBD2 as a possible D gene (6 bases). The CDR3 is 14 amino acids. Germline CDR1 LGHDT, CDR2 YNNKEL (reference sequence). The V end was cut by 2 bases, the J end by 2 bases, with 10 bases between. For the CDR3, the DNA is TGTGCCAGCAGCCAATCCGGGGGAGCCTACGAGCAGTACTTC. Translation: CASSQSGGAYEQYF.

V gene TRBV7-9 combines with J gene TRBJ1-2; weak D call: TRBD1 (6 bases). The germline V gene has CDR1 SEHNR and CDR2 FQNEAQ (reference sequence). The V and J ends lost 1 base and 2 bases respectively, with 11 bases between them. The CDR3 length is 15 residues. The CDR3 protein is CASSLDVGGNYGYTF. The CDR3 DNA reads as TGTGCCAGCAGCTTAGACGTAGGGGGGAACTATGGCTACACCTTC.

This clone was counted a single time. The CDR3 region is CASSLGGQFMNTEAFF. CDR3 sequence (DNA): TGTGCCAGCAGCTTGGGGGGACAGTTCATGAACACTGAAGCTTTCTTT. The chain employs TRBV5-4 and TRBJ1-1; TRBD1 matches at 7 bases. V gave up 0 bases and J gave up 0 bases; unmatched junction bases: 5. This CDR3 is built from 16 residues. Germline-derived CDR1 and CDR2 are SGHNT and YYREEE (reference sequence).

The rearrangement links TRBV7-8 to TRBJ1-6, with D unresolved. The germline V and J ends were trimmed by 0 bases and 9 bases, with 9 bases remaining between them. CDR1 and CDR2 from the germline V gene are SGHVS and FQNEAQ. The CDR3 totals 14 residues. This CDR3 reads CASSLAKKGSPLHF. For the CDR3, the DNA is TGTGCCAGCAGCTTAGCGAAGAAGGGTTCACCCCTCCACTTT.

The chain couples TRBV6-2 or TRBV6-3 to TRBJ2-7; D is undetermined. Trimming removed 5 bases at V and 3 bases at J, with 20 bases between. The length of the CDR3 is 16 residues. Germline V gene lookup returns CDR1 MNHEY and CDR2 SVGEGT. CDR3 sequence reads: CASSPPFVSYYYEQYF. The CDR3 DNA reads TGTGCCAGCAGTCCCCCTTTCGTTTCCTACTACTACGAGCAGTACTTC.

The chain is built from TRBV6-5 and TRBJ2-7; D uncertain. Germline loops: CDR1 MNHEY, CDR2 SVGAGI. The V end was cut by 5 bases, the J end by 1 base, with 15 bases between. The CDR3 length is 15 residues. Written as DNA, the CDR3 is TGTGCCAGCAGTCGTTCCGTCCTGGGTTCCTACGAGCAGTACTTC. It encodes CASSRSVLGSYEQYF.

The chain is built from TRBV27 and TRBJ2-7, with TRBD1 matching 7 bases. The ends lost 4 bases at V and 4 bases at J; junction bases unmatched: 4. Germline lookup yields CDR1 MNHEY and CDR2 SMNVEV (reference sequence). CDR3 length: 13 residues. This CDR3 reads CASSSRDRYEQYF. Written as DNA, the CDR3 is TGTGCCAGCAGTTCCCGGGACAGATACGAGCAGTACTTC.

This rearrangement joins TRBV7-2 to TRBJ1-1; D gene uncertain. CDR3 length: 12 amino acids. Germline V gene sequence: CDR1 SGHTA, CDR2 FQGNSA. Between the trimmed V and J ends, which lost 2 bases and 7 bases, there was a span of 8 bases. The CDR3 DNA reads TGTGCCAGCAGCTTAATCGGAGTTGAAGCTTTCTTT. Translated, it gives CASSLIGVEAFF.